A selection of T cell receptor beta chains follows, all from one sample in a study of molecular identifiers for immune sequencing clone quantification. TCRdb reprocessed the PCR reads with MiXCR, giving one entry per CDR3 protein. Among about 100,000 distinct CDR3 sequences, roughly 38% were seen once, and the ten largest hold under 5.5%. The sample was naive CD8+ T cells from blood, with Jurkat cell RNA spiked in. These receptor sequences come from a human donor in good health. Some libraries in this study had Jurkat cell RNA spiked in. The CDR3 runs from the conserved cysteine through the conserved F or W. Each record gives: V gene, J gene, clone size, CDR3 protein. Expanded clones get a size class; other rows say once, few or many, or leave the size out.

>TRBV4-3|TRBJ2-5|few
CASSQDRTEYQETQYF
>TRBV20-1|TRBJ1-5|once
CSARDRSGGCQPQHF
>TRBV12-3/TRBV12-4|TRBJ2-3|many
CASSEEDGGLSTDTQYF
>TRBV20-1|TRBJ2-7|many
CSARRTIRDPSYEQYF
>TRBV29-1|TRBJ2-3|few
CSVPWEWEDTQYF
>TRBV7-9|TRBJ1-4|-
CASSLPGEKLFF
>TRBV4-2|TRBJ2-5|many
CASSYDLFEETQYF
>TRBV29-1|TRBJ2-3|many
CSVVGGGTDTQYF
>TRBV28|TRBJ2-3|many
CASSLLASGRADTQYF
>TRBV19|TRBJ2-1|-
CASSIGGLDEQFF
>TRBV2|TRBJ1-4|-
CASSSGTGGDVNEKLFF
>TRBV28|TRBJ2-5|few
CASSPSVLASYF
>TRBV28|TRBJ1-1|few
CASSLRSTEAFF
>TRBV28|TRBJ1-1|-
CASRHNGFRTGAFF
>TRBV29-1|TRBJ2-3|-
CSAQGQSASGSTDTQYF
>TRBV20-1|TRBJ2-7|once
CSASEQGPVPWEQYF
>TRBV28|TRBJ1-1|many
CASRPTGGATEAFF
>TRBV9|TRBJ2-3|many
CASSADSTDTQYF
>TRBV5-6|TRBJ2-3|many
CASSSDSTDTQYF
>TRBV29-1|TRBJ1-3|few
CSVEKPSGGNTIYF
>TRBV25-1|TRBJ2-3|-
CASSPGLQYSTDTQYF
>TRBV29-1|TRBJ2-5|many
CSVDRGLETQYF
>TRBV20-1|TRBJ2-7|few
CSARGQKSSYEQYF
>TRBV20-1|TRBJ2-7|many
CSARDRLGGSYEQYF
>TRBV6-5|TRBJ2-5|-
CASSYMGLVTETQYF
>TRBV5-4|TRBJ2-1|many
CASSFGRSPQFF
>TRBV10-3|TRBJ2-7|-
CATATSGHYERYF
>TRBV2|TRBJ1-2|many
CASSERDRGPLANYGYTF
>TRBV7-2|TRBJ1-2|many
CASSLWLQRSYGYTF
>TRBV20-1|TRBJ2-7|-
CCANRNYEQYF
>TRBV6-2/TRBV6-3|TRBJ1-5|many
CASRDSHNQPQHF
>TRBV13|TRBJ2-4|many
CASSSRAQADIQYF
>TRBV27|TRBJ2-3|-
CASGNKRSGRTLTDTQYF
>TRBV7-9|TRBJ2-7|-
CASSRRTGVSYEQYF
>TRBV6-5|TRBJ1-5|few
CASSYSGDGNQPQHF
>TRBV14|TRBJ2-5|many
CASSQWVAETQYF
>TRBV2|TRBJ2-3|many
CATPGFRTDTQYF
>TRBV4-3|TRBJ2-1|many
CASSQGNEQFF
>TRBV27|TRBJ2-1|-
CASSPLAGVRNEQFF
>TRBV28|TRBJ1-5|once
CASSSPSGASNQPQHF
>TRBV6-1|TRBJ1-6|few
CASTGVTAYNSPLHF
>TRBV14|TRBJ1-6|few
CASSQERVGPLIPYNSPLHF
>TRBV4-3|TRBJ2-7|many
CASSVGQGSYEQYF
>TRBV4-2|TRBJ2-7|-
CASSLGTSGRIYEQYF
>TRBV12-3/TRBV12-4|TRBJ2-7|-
CASSLGQGGYEQYF